This is a list of T cell receptor beta chains from one sample in a study of T cells after yellow fever vaccination. TCRdb processed the 5' RACE reads anew with MiXCR; each CDR3 protein has one entry. The table lists about 220,000 distinct CDR3 sequences, roughly 6.3% of them singletons. The sequencing here drew on CD4+ T cells sorted from PBMCs, taken on the day of the yellow fever booster vaccination. These receptors originate from a man aged 30 to 45 who received the YFV17D yellow fever vaccine. CDR3s include the opening cysteine and the closing phenylalanine or tryptophan. D genes are given only for firm matches. The size entry is marked missing in some rows and otherwise reads once, few, many or a size class.

j_call d_call v_call cdr3_length clone_size cdr3_nt cdr3_aa
TRBJ2-1 NA TRBV6-2/TRBV6-3 16 many TGTGCCAGCAGAACAGGGATCGGAGGCTCCTACAATGAGCAGTTCTTC CASRTGIGGSYNEQFF
TRBJ2-1 NA TRBV29-1 14 NA TGCAGCGTTTCCACCGGGACAACCAACAATGAGCAGTTCTTC CSVSTGTTNNEQFF
TRBJ2-3 NA TRBV30 14 few TGTGCCGTGCACACCAGAACCGAAGCAGATACGCAGTATTTT CAVHTRTEADTQYF
TRBJ2-7 TRBD2 TRBV9 15 NA TGTGCCAGCAGCGTAGGCTTTAGCGGGATGGGGGAGCAGTACTTC CASSVGFSGMGEQYF
TRBJ2-1 NA TRBV7-2 17 NA TGTGCCAGCAACACCCCCCCCGGCGGGGGCAAAGGCAATGAGCAGTTCTTC CASNTPPGGGKGNEQFF
TRBJ1-5 TRBD1 TRBV19 16 few TGTGCCAGTAGTTTTCATCCGGGACAGCCCAATCAGCCCCAGCATTTT CASSFHPGQPNQPQHF
TRBJ2-1 NA TRBV11-3 15 NA TGTGCCAGCAGCACACGACAGGCCGCCTACAATGAGCAGTTCTTC CASSTRQAAYNEQFF
TRBJ2-2 NA TRBV19 16 few TGTGCCACTAAAGGGACTCCGGGAGCGAACACCGGGGAGCTGTTTTTT CATKGTPGANTGELFF
TRBJ1-4 NA TRBV7-9 13 few TGTGCCAGCAGCCCCGGAGCCTTTGAAAAACTGTTTTTT CASSPGAFEKLFF
TRBJ2-2 NA TRBV7-3 13 NA TGTGCCAGCAGCTCCTCTTGGACCGGGGAGCTGTTTTTT CASSSSWTGELFF
TRBJ2-2 NA TRBV7-2 15 many TGTGCCAGCAGCTTAGCGGCCATGCAGACCGGGGAGCTGTTTTTT CASSLAAMQTGELFF
TRBJ1-1 NA TRBV19 12 many TGTGCCAGTAGTAGCAGACAGCTTGAAGCTTTCTTT CASSSRQLEAFF
TRBJ1-5 TRBD1 TRBV20-1 14 few TGCAGTGCTAGCCCTGGACAGGGGGTTCAGCCCCAGCATTTT CSASPGQGVQPQHF
TRBJ1-5 NA TRBV5-1 14 few TGCGCCAGCAGCTTGGGTCCCCCCAATCAGCCCCAGCATTTT CASSLGPPNQPQHF
TRBJ2-1 NA TRBV5-1 15 few TGCGCCAGCAGCTTGGCCGCGGTCCCCGGCAATGAGCAGTTCTTC CASSLAAVPGNEQFF
TRBJ2-2 NA TRBV20-1 15 NA TGCAGTGCTCCCCCGGGATCCCAAAACACCGGGGAGCTGTTTTTT CSAPPGSQNTGELFF
TRBJ1-2 NA TRBV4-3 13 NA TGCGCCAGCAGCCAAGAGGAGGGTAGAGGCTACACCTTC CASSQEEGRGYTF
TRBJ1-5 NA TRBV6-2/TRBV6-3 13 few TGTGCCAGCAGAAATTATAGCAATCAGCCCCAGCATTTT CASRNYSNQPQHF
TRBJ2-3 TRBD2 TRBV4-3 18 NA TGCGCCAGCAGCCAAGATGTAGGAGCTAGCGGGAGTGCAGATACGCAGTATTTT CASSQDVGASGSADTQYF
TRBJ2-5 TRBD1 TRBV10-1 15 NA TGCGCCAGCAAAGGACAGGGGAGAGGCCAAGAGACCCAGTACTTC CASKGQGRGQETQYF
TRBJ2-5 NA TRBV7-2 15 few TGTGCCAGCAGCTTATTTCGGGGCGGGAAGGAGACCCAGTACTTC CASSLFRGGKETQYF
TRBJ2-7 NA TRBV28 14 many TGTGCCAGCAATTTACGGGGCACAGCCTACGAGCAGTACTTC CASNLRGTAYEQYF
TRBJ2-7 NA TRBV11-2 12 many TGTGCCAGCAGCCGTAACGGGTTAGAGCAGTACTTC CASSRNGLEQYF
TRBJ2-7 NA TRBV29-1 13 NA TGCAGCGTTGTTAAGTCACCCTCCTACGAGCAGTACTTC CSVVKSPSYEQYF
TRBJ2-7 TRBD2 TRBV20-1 14 many TGCAGTGCGAGGACTAGCGGGAGGAACTACGAGCAGTACTTC CSARTSGRNYEQYF
TRBJ2-1 NA TRBV20-1 14 few TGCAGTGCTAGTTCGGGGAACCAGGGTTTTGAGCAGTTCTTC CSASSGNQGFEQFF
TRBJ2-1 NA TRBV5-1 15 few TGCGCCAGCAGCTTGGGAACTAGCCGAGTCAATGAGCAGTTCTTC CASSLGTSRVNEQFF
TRBJ2-1 NA TRBV18 18 many TGTGCCAGCTCATCGGGTGCGGCGGATGTAAAGGGCTACAATGAGCAGTTCTTC CASSSGAADVKGYNEQFF
TRBJ2-5 TRBD2 TRBV9 16 few TGTGCCAGCAGCTCTCGAGTAGCGGGCGCCCAAGAGACCCAGTACTTC CASSSRVAGAQETQYF
TRBJ2-1 TRBD2 TRBV9 16 NA TGTGCCAGCAGCGTAGTAGGGACTAGCGGGAGTGATGAGCAGTTCTTC CASSVVGTSGSDEQFF
TRBJ2-5 TRBD2 TRBV5-1 15 many TGCGCCAGCAGCCCGCCGCTAGCGGGAGGTGAGACCCAGTACTTC CASSPPLAGGETQYF
TRBJ2-5 TRBD2 TRBV20-1 14 few TGCAGTGCGGAGACTCTAGCGGGAGACGAGACCCAGTACTTC CSAETLAGDETQYF
TRBJ1-2 NA TRBV7-2 13 NA TGTGCCAGCACCCCCGGGGGGGGGTATGGCTACACCTTC CASTPGGGYGYTF
TRBJ1-2 NA TRBV10-3 18 few TGTGCCATCAGTGAGTCGACGGTAGCGACGGATCCAAACTATGGCTACACCTTC CAISESTVATDPNYGYTF
TRBJ2-5 TRBD2 TRBV20-1 14 many TGCAGTGCTTCTTCCTGGACTAGCCAAGAGACCCAGTACTTC CSASSWTSQETQYF
TRBJ2-7 TRBD2 TRBV7-2 15 many TGTGCCAGCAGCTTATCTAGCGGGTCAAACTACGAGCAGTACTTC CASSLSSGSNYEQYF
TRBJ2-3 TRBD1 TRBV29-1 14 NA TGCAGCGTTGGACAGGGGGACCGCACAGATACGCAGTATTTT CSVGQGDRTDTQYF
TRBJ1-5 NA TRBV6-6 13 NA TGTGCCAGCAGTCACGGGGTTCTGGAGCCCCAGCATTTT CASSHGVLEPQHF
TRBJ1-6 NA TRBV9 13 NA TGTGCCAGCAGCCCGCGGTGGGCGGGGTCCCTCCACTTT CASSPRWAGSLHF
TRBJ2-7 NA TRBV20-1 14 NA TGCAGTGCCCCGGACCCAGGGCGCGCCTACGAGCAGTACTTC CSAPDPGRAYEQYF
TRBJ2-7 TRBD2 TRBV20-1 13 few TGCAGTGCTACTAGCGGGAGCTCCTACGAGCAGTACTTC CSATSGSSYEQYF